These 9 T cell receptor beta chains were sequenced from one sample in a study of shared clonotypes between healthy human individuals. Sequencing was performed with immunoSEQ multiplex PCR; in TCRdb, only in-frame clones are kept and a portion is missing. The sample lists around 2.1 million clones; nearly 97% were seen once. Material for sequencing was naive CD4+ T cells sorted from blood. Subset specified: CD45RA+ positively selected. These TCRs come from a young man in good health.

The chain recombines TRBV10-1 with TRBJ2-2; no definite D call. This CDR3 has 13 amino acids. CDR1 is WNHNN and CDR2 is SYGVQD in the germline V gene (reference sequence). With 2 bases removed from V and 4 bases from J, the gap between germline ends came to 5 bases. The CDR3 DNA reads TGCGCCAGCAGTGAGGCTCCCACCGGGGAGCTGTTTTTT. The encoded protein is CASSEAPTGELFF.

The chain carries TRBV7-2 and TRBJ2-7; D may be TRBD1 (5 bases). This CDR3 region has 15 residues. Trimming cost V 6 bases and J 0 bases, with 15 bases left between them. Per germline, CDR1 SGHTA and CDR2 FQGNSA. The chain's CDR3 is CASSVEWGSSYEQYF. CDR3 DNA: TGTGCCAGCAGTGTTGAATGGGGCTCCTCCTACGAGCAGTACTTC.

The chain joins TRBV6-6 to TRBJ2-5, with TRBD2 matching over 7 bases. The CDR3 loop spans 15 amino acids. J gave up 1 base and V 1 base, and 3 bases lay outside the gene matches. CDR1 is MNHNY and CDR2 is SVGAGI in the germline V gene (reference sequence). CDR3 bases: TGTGCCAGCAGTTACTACGGGGGGACCCAAGAGACCCAGTACTTC. Translated, it gives CASSYYGGTQETQYF.

The V and J genes are TRBV29-1 and TRBJ1-3; D is possibly TRBD1 (5 bases). Trimming stripped 1 base from V and 0 bases from J, with 16 bases between. The CDR3 length is 17 residues. CDR1 and CDR2 from the germline V gene are SQVTM and ANQGSEA. The chain's CDR3 is CSVEVGARDVSGNTIYF. The CDR3 DNA sequence: TGCAGCGTTGAAGTTGGGGCCAGGGATGTCTCTGGAAACACCATATATTTT.

The chain uses TRBV6-1 and TRBJ2-7; the match to TRBD1 covers 7 bases. V gave up 8 bases and J gave up 0 bases; unmatched junction bases: 4. The germline V gene encodes CDR1 MNHNS and CDR2 SASEGT. The CDR3 sequence is 13 residues long. The CDR3, as DNA: TGTGCCAGCGAACAGGGGTTCTCCTACGAGCAGTACTTC. Translating it yields CASEQGFSYEQYF.

With respect to this clone: Other DNA variants within this sample encode the same CDR3. The chain recombines TRBV19 with TRBJ1-5; D is possibly TRBD1 (5 bases). Trimming removed 1 base from V and 4 bases from J, with 5 bases in between. Germline CDR1 and CDR2: LNHDA and SQIVND (reference sequence). CDR3 length: 13 residues. CDR3 protein: CASSIGGNQPQHF. CDR3 DNA sequence: TGTGCCAGTAGTATAGGGGGGAATCAGCCCCAGCATTTT.

This clone appeared a single time. The rearrangement uses TRBV11-2 and TRBJ2-1; 10 nucleotides align to TRBD2. Germline V CDR1 and CDR2: SGHAT, FQNNGV. V shed 0 bases and J 0 bases; nucleotides not matched to a gene: 8. CDR3 size: 19 residues. CDR3 in DNA: TGTGCCAGCAGCTTAGATAGTACTAGCGGGATTCCCTCCTACAATGAGCAGTTCTTC. This sequence encodes CASSLDSTSGIPSYNEQFF. The full variable domain, rest sourced from reference TRBV11-2 and TRBJ2-1, is EAGVAQSPRYKIIEKRQSVAFWCNPISGHATLYWYQQILGQGPKLLIQFQNNGVVDDSQLPKDRFSAERLKGVDSTLKIQPAKLEDSAVYLCASSLDSTSGIPSYNEQFFGPGTRLTVL.

The J gene is TRBJ2-1, the V gene TRBV2; 8 nucleotides agree with TRBD2. From germline, CDR1 is SNHLY and CDR2 FYNNEI. The CDR3 covers 16 residues. V dropped 5 bases and J dropped 1; count of bases not matched to a gene: 7. CDR3 sequence reads: CASSMQRGFSYNEQFF. In nucleotides, the CDR3 is TGTGCCAGCAGTATGCAGCGGGGGTTTTCCTACAATGAGCAGTTCTTC.

The chain employs TRBV15 and TRBJ1-4; TRBD1 aligns across 7 bases. Germline V lookup: CDR1 LNHNV, CDR2 YYDKDF (reference sequence). V lost 1 base, J lost 7 bases, and 3 bases stayed unmatched. This CDR3 contains 14 residues. The DNA of the CDR3 is TGTGCCACCAGCAGAGCACAGGGGTCTGAAAAACTGTTTTTT. Translating it yields CATSRAQGSEKLFF.